This T cell receptor beta chain was recovered during a study of cytomegalovirus exposure and HLA in healthy donors listed by TCRdb under 2017. General notes on the study: The 500 to 800 repertoires of the first cohort and the 120 validation repertoires were produced on the same platform, according to a later analysis. Besides the first cohort of about 730 subjects, a separate validation cohort made up of 120 different subjects was used. The study combined high-throughput TCR immunosequencing, statistical association of individual TCRs with disease status, and machine learning to predict cytomegalovirus infection status. The aim of the study was to test whether cataloging public T cell receptors could identify signatures of past pathogen exposure. Overall study results and their limits: The study listed 170 or so TCR beta chains as associated with cytomegalovirus. Most TCR sequences were seen in very few donors, while some public TCRs were found in many individuals. Of the cluster scores, roughly 95% were above 0 in a later analysis, which found that TCRs clustered in the first cohort also tended to co-occur in the approximately 130 validation repertoires. The classifier was reported to diagnose cytomegalovirus status with high specificity and sensitivity in both the original cohort and the validation cohort. The authors suggested that the approach could potentially be extended to other disease states and immunological phenotypes. All 120 or so repertoires were used to score co-occurrence in the validation cohort in a later analysis, because that analysis had no HLA typing for the cohort. In vitro tests confirmed that a few of the cytomegalovirus-associated TCR beta chains recognize cytomegalovirus antigens.

The donors belonged to the validation cohort of around 120 subjects, which was separate from the approximately 610-subject first cohort. Receptor libraries were prepared by the immunoSEQ multiplex PCR assay. The study's processing was this. A statistical classification framework was built to diagnose cytomegalovirus status from the catalog of TCR beta chain sequences. Drawn from immuneACCESS, this table holds only the in-frame rearrangements with V and J called that TCRdb kept. Clones are partly lost; checked studies trace under half to an unresolved V gene and leave the rest unexplained. V, J and clone size reflect that table, while D and trimming were determined from the DNA. The sample table contains some 340,000 clones; only one count was recorded for roughly 90% of them. The ten largest clones capture approximately 1% of the sample. The CDR3 covers 15 residues, taking in both the cysteine and the phenylalanine. Only the CDR3 region is kept as DNA, spanning 45 bases read in frame from base 1. Trimming leaves V shorter by 1 base and J shorter by 7 bases, with the junction holding 6 bases beyond the gene matches. CDR1 SGHRS and CDR2 YFSETQ were looked up in the germline V gene.

Note on this clone: No antigen is known for it. It has no much larger one-base neighbor in the sample; base qualities were not kept.

The receptor was derived from a woman between 25 and 40 years old in good health and CMV-seropositive. Source material: PBMCs. The chain was built from TRBV5-1 and TRBJ2-2, with 8 junctional bases fitting TRBD2. The CDR3 protein is CASSLRGLGVGELFF. In nucleotides, the sequence is TGCGCCAGCAGCTTGAGGGGACTAGGGGTCGGGGAGCTGTTTTTT.